This TCR beta chain was documented in a study of control samples from healthy donors and cancer patients. Here immunoSEQ multiplex PCR was the method, and the copy in TCRdb shows in-frame clones only, minus some. This sample yields roughly 150,000 clones, of which about 90% are seen a single time; 1.5% to 2% belongs to the top ten. Trimming removed 4 bases from V and 0 bases from J, with 10 bases in between. The length of the CDR3 is 14 residues. Germline CDR1 reads SEHNR; CDR2 reads FQNEAQ (reference sequence). The sequence came from a young man in good health. The specimen sequenced was blood. The gene calls are TRBV7-9 and TRBJ2-7, with D unresolved. CDR3 bases: TGTGCCAGCAGCTCCGCGATGGACTCCTACGAGCAGTACTTC. It is translated as CASSSAMDSYEQYF. The variable domain in full, with the rest retrieved from reference TRBV7-9 and TRBJ2-7, is DTGVSQNPRHKITKRGQNVTFRCDPISEHNRLYWYRQTLGQGPEFLTYFQNEAQLEKSRLLSDRFSAERPKGSFSTLEIQRTEQGDSAMYLCASSSAMDSYEQYFGPGTRLTVT.